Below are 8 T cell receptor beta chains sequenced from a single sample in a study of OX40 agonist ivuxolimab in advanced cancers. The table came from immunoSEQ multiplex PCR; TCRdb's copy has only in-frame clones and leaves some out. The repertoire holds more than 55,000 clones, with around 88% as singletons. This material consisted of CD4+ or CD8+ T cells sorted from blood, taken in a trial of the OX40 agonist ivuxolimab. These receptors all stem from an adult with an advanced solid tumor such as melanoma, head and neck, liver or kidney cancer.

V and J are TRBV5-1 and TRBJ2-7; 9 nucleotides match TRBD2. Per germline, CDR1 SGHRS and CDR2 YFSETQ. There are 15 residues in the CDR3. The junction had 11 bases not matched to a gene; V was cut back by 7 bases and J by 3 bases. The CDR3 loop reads CASRVGTSPFYEQYF. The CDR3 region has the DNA TGCGCCAGCCGGGTCGGGACTAGCCCATTCTACGAGCAGTACTTC.

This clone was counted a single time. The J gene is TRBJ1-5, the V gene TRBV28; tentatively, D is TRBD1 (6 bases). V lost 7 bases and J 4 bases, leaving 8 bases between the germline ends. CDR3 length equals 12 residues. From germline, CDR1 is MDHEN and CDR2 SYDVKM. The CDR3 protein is CASKDRNQPQHF. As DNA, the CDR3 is TGTGCCAGCAAAGACAGGAATCAGCCCCAGCATTTT.

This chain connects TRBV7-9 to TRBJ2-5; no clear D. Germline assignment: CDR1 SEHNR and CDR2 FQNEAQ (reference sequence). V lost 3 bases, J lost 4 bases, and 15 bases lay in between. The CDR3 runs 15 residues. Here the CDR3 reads CASSLRTPRGETQYF. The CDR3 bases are TGTGCCAGCAGCTTGCGGACCCCGCGCGGAGAGACCCAGTACTTC. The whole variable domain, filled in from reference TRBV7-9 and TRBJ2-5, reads DTGVSQNPRHKITKRGQNVTFRCDPISEHNRLYWYRQTLGQGPEFLTYFQNEAQLEKSRLLSDRFSAERPKGSFSTLEIQRTEQGDSAMYLCASSLRTPRGETQYFGPGTRLLVL.

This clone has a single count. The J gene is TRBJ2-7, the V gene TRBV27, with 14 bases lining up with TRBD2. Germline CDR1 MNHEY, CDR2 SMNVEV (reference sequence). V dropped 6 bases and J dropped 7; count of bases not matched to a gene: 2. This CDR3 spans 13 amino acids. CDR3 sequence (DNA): TGTGCCAGCAGGACTAGCGGGAGGGGTGAGCAGTACTTC. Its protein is CASRTSGRGEQYF.

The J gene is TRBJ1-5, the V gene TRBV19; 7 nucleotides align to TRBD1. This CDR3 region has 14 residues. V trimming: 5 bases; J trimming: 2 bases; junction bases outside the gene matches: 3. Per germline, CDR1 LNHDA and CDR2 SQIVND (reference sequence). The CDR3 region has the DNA TGTGCCAGTAGTGCTACAGGGGGCAATCAGCCCCAGCATTTT. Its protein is CASSATGGNQPQHF.

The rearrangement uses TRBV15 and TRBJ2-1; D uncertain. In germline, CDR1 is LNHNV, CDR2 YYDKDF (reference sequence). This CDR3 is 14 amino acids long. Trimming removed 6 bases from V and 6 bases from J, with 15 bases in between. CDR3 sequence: CATRKGYGGNEQFF. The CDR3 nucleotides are TGTGCCACCAGAAAGGGTTATGGTGGCAATGAGCAGTTCTTC.

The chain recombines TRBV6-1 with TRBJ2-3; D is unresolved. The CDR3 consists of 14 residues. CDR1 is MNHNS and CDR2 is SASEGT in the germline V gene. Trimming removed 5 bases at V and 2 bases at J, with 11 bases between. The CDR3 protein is CASSPAAITDTQYF. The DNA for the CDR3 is TGTGCCAGCAGTCCCGCGGCAATCACAGATACGCAGTATTTT.

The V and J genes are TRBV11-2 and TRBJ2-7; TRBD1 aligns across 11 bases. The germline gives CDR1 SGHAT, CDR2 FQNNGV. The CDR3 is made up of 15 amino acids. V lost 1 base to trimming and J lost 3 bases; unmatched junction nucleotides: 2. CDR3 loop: CASSLVGTGGYEQYF. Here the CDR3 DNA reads TGTGCCAGCAGCTTAGTTGGGACAGGGGGCTACGAGCAGTACTTC.